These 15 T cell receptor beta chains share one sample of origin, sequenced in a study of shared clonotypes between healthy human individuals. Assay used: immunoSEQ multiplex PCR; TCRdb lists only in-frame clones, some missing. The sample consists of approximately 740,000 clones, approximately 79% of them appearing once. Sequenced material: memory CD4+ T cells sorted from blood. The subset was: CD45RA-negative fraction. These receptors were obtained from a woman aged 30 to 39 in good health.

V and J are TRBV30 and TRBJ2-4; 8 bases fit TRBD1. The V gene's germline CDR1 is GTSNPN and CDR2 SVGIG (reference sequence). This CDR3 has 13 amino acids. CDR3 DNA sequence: TGTGCTTGCCGGGACAGGAGATTAAACATTCAGTACTTC. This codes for CACRDRRLNIQYF.

CDR3 amino acids: CASGYSGAFNQPQHF. CDR3 sequence (DNA): TGTGCCAGCGGCTACTCAGGAGCATTCAATCAGCCCCAGCATTTT. This chain joins TRBV28 and TRBJ1-5; the D is unclear. The germline CDR1 and CDR2 sequences are MDHEN and SYDVKM. With 8 bases removed from V and 3 bases from J, the gap between germline ends came to 17 bases. The CDR3 spans 15 residues.

The CDR3 DNA is TGTGCCAGCAGCTTGCGAGAGACCCAGTACTTC. Protein sequence: CASSLRETQYF. The chain employs TRBV11-1 and TRBJ2-5; D gene ambiguous. Germline lookup yields CDR1 SGHAT and CDR2 FQDESV (reference sequence). V dropped 3 bases and J dropped 4 bases, with 3 bases sitting between them. This CDR3 has 11 amino acids.

CDR3 coding DNA: TGTGCCAGCAGCTTAGGTGGCACAGGGTGGAGTGAAAAACTGTTTTTT. As protein: CASSLGGTGWSEKLFF. This chain links TRBV7-2 with TRBJ1-4; possible D gene TRBD1, 6 bases. This CDR3 is 16 amino acids long. The germline gives CDR1 SGHTA, CDR2 FQGNSA. Trimming cost V 1 base and J 7 bases, with 16 bases left between them.

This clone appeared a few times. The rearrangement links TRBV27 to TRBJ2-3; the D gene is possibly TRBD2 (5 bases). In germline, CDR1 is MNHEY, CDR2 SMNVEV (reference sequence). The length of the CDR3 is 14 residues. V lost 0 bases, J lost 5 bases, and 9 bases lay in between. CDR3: CASSLSRRGDTQYF. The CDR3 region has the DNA TGTGCCAGCAGTTTATCGCGCCGGGGAGATACGCAGTATTTT.

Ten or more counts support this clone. The CDR3 sequence: CASAGTGVVGEKLFF. DNA of the CDR3: TGTGCCAGCGCCGGGACAGGAGTTGTAGGAGAAAAACTGTTTTTT. This chain links TRBV25-1 with TRBJ1-4; 8 positions agree with TRBD1. CDR1 MGHDK and CDR2 SYGVNS come from the germline V gene. The CDR3 covers 15 residues. V lost 8 bases, J lost 8 bases, and 13 bases stayed unmatched.

CDR3 sequence (DNA): TGCGCCAGCAGCACCGGACAGGGGGCAAAGGATGGCTACACCTTC. It encodes CASSTGQGAKDGYTF. The chain joins TRBV5-1 to TRBJ1-2, with 11 nucleotides matching TRBD1. This CDR3 contains 15 residues. J lost 6 bases, V lost 4 bases, and 8 bases had no gene match. In germline, CDR1 is SGHRS, CDR2 YFSETQ. Complete variable domain (other parts from reference TRBV5-1 and TRBJ1-2): KAGVTQTPRYLIKTRGQQVTLSCSPISGHRSVSWYQQTPGQGLQFLFEYFSETQRNKGNFPGRFSGRQFSNSRSEMNVSTLELGDSALYLCASSTGQGAKDGYTFGSGTRLTVV.

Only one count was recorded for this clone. The CDR3 reads CASSSQRVGANVLTF. CDR3 in DNA: TGTGCCAGCAGCTCTCAGCGGGTCGGGGCCAACGTCCTGACTTTC. This chain links TRBV13 with TRBJ2-6, with D possibly matching TRBD2 (6 bases). Per the germline V gene, CDR1 is PRHDT and CDR2 is FYEKMQ (reference sequence). This CDR3 region has 15 residues. V shed 4 bases and J shed 4 bases, with 11 bases lying between them.

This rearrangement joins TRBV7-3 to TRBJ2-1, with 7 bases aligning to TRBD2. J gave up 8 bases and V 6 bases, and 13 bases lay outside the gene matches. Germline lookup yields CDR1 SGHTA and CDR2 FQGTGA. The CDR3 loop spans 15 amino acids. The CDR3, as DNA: TGTGCCAGCAGTGATGGAGGCGGGAGAGGATATGAGCAGTTCTTC. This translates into CASSDGGGRGYEQFF.

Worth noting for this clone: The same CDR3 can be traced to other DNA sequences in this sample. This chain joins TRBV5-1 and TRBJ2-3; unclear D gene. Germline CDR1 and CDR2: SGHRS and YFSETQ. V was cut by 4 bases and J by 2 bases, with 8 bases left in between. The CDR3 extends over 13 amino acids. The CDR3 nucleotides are TGCGCCAGCAGCCAGCCTTCCACAGATACGCAGTATTTT. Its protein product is CASSQPSTDTQYF.

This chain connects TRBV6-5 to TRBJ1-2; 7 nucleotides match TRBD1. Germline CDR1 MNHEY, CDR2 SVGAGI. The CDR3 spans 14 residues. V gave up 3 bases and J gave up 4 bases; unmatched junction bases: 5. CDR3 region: CASSYEGARYGYTF. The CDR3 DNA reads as TGTGCCAGCAGTTATGAGGGGGCTCGCTATGGCTACACCTTC.

CDR3 in amino acids: CASSLATLTSRETQYF. For the CDR3, the DNA is TGTGCCAGCAGCTTAGCTACTTTGACTAGCCGGGAGACCCAGTACTTC. This chain links TRBV7-6 with TRBJ2-5; 7 bases fit TRBD2. V lost 0 bases to trimming and J lost 5 bases; unmatched junction nucleotides: 9. CDR1 is SGHVS, CDR2 FNYEAQ, per germline. The CDR3 contains 16 residues.

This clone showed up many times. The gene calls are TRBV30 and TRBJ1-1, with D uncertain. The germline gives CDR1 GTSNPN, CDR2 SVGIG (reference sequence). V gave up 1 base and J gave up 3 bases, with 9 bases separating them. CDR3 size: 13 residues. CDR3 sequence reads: CAWSAQLDTEAFF. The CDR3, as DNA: TGTGCCTGGAGTGCCCAACTCGACACTGAAGCTTTCTTT.

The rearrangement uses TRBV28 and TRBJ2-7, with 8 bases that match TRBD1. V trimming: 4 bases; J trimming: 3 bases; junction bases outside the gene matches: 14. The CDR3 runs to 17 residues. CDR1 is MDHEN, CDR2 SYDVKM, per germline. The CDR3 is CASSSPGSRDRNYEQYF. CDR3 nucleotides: TGTGCCAGCAGTTCTCCGGGTAGTCGGGACAGGAACTACGAGCAGTACTTC.

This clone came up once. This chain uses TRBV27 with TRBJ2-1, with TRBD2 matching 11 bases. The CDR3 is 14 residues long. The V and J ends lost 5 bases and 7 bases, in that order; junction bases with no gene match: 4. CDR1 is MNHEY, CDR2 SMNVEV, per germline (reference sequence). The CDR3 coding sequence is TGTGCCAGCAGTACTAGACTAGCGGGGAATGAGCAGTTCTTC. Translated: CASSTRLAGNEQFF.